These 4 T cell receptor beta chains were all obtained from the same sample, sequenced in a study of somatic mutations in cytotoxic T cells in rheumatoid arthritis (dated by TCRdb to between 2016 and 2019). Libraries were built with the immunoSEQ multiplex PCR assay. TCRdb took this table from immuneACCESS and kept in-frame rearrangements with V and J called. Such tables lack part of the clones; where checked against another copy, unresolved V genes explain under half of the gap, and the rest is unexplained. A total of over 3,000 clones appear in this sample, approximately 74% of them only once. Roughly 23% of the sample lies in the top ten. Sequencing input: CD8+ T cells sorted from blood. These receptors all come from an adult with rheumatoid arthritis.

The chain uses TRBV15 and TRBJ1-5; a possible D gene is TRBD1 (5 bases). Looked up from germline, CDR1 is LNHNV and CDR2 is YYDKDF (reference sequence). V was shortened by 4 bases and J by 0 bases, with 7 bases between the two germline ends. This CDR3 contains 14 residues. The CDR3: CATSNGASNQPQHF. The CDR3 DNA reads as TGTGCCACCAGCAATGGGGCTAGCAATCAGCCCCAGCATTTT.

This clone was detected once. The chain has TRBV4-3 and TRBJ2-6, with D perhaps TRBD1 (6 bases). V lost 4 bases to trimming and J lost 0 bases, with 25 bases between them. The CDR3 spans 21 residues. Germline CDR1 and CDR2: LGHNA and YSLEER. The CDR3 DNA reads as TGCGCCAGCAGCCCAAACCGGGACACGACTATTATGAGCTCTGGGGCCAACGTCCTGACTTTC. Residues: CASSPNRDTTIMSSGANVLTF.

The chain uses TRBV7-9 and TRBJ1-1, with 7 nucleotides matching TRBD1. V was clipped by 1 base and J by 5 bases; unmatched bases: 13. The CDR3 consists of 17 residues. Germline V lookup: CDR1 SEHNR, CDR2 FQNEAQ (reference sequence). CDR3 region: CASSLDRGPNRWTEAFF. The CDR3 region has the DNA TGTGCCAGCAGCTTAGACAGGGGTCCCAATCGGTGGACTGAAGCTTTCTTT.

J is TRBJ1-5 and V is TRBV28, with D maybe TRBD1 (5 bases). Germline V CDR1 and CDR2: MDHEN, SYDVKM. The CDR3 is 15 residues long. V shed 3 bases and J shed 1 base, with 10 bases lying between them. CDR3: CASSLYRGSNQPQHF. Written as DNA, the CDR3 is TGTGCCAGCAGTTTGTATAGGGGAAGCAATCAGCCCCAGCATTTT.